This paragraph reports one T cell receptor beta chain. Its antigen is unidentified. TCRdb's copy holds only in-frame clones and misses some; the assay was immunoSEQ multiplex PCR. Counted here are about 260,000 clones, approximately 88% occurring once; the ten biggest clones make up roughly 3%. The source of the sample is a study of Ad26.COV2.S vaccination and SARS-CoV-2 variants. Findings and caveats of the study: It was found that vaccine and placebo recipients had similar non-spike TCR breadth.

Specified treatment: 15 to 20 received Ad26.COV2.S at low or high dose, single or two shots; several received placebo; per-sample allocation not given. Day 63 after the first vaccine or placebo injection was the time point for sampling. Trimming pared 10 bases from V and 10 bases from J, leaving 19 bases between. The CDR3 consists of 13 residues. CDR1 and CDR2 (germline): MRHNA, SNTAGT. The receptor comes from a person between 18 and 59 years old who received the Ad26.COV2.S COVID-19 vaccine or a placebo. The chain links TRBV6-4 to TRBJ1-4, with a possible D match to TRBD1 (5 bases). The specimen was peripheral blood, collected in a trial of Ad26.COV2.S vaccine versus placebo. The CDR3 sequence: CAILGNRKGKLFF. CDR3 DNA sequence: TGTGCCATCTTAGGTAACAGGAAAGGAAAACTGTTTTTT.